This TCR beta chain was documented in a study of blood T cell repertoires in COVID-19. Germline CDR1 and CDR2: SNHLY and FYNNEI. Trimming removed 6 bases from V and 6 bases from J; junction bases left unmatched: 14. The CDR3 length is 16 residues. Assignments of participants to cohorts depended upon their own reported clinical history. In the original workflow: For nucleated cells, counts were estimated from reference gene primer amplification. This table comes from immunoSEQ multiplex PCR, and its TCRdb copy is limited to in-frame clones, with some not included. V and J calls and clone size are given by that table; D and trimming were obtained from the DNA. The sample shows about 330,000 clones, 80% to 90% of them seen only once.

This TCR came from a man between 25 and 39 years old who had recovered from COVID-19. V and J are TRBV2 and TRBJ2-3, with 8 bases lining up with TRBD1. Specimen: PBMCs or T cells enriched from blood (not recorded which). The DNA of the CDR3 is TGTGCCAGCAGAAAACCTCGGACAGGGCAGTCCGATACGCAGTATTTT. Encoded protein: CASRKPRTGQSDTQYF.